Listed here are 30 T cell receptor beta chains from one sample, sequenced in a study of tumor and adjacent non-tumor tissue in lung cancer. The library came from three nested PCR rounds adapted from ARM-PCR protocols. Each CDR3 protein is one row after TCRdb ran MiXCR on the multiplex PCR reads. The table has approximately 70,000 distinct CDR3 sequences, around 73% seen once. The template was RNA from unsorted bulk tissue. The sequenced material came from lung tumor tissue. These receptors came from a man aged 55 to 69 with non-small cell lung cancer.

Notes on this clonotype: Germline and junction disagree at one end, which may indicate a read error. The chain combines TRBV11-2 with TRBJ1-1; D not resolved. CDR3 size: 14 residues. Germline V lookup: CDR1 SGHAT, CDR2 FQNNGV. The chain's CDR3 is CASSLDRSVVEAFF. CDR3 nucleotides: TGTGCCAGTAGCTTAGATCGCAGCGTCGTTGAAGCTTTCTTT.

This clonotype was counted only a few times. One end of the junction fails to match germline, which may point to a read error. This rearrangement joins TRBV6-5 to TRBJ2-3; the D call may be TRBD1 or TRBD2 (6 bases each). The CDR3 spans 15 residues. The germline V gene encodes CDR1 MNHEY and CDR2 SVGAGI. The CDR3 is CASSAGQGNTGTQYF. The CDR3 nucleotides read TGTGCCAGCAGTGCGGGGCAGGGGAACACAGGTACGCAGTATTTT.

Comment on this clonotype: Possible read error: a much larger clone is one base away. CDR3 DNA: TGTGCCAGCAGTCTCCCTTCGGGACTAGCGCGCCTAAGCTCCTACAATGAGCAGTTCTTC. Translation gives CASSLPSGLARLSSYNEQFF. The chain joins TRBV28 to TRBJ2-1; 10 bases align to TRBD2. With 5 bases clipped from V and 0 bases from J, the junction kept 16 bases outside the gene matches. The CDR3 contains 20 residues. Germline lookup yields CDR1 MDHEN and CDR2 SYDVKM.

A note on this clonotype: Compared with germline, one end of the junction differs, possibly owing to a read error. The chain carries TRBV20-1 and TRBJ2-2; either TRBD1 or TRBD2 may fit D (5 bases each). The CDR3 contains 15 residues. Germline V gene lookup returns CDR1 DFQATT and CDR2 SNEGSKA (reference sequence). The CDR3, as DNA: TGCAGTGCGACCCCCGCGGACACTAGGACCGGGGAGCAGTTTTTT. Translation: CSATPADTRTGEQFF.

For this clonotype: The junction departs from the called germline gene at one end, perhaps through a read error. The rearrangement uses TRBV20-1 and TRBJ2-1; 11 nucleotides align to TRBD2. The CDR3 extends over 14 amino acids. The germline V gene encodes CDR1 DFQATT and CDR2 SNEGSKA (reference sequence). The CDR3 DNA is TGCAGTACTTTCATAGCGGGAGGGCGAAATGAGCGGTTCTTC. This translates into CSTFIAGGRNERFF.

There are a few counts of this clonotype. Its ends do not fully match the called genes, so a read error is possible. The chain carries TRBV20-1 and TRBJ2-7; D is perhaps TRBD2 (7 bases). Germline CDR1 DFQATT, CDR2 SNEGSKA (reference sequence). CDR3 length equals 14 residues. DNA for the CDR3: TGCGGTGCTAGAAAGGGGGGGGGCTCCTACGAGCGGTACTTC. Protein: CGARKGGGSYERYF.

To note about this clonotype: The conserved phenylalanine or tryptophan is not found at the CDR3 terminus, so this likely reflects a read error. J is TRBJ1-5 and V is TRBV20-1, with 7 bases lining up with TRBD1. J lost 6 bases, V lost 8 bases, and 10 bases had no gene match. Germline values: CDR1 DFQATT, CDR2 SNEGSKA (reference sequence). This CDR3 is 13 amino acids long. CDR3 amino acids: CSSDRVGIQPQHL. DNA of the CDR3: TGCAGTTCAGACAGGGTTGGCATTCAGCCCCAGCATTTA.

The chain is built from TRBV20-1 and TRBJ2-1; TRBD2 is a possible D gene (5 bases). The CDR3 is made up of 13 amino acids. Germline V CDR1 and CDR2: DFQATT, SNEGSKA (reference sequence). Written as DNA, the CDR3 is TGCAATGCCCCCGACTACGCTAACACAGAGCAGTTCTTC. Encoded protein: CNAPDYANTEQFF.

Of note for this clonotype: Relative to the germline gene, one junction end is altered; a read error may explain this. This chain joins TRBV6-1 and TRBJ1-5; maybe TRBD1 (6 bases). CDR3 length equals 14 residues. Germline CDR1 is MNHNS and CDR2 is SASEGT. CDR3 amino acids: CARTQGYSNQPQQF. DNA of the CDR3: TGTGCCAGGACCCAGGGGTATAGCAATCAGCCCCAGCAGTTT.

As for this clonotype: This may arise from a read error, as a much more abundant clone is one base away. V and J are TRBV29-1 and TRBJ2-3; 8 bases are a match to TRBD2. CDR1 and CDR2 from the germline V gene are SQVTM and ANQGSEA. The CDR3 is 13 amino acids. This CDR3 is CSVQSGGIDMQYF. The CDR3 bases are TGCAGCGTACAGTCGGGAGGGATAGATATGCAGTATTTT.

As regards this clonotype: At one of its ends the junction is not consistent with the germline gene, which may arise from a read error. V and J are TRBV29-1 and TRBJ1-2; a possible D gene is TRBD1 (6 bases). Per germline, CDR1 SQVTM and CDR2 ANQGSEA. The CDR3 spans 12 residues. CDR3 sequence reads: CRVEGGWEGYPF. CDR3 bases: TGCAGAGTTGAAGGGGGTTGGGAGGGCTACCCCTTC.

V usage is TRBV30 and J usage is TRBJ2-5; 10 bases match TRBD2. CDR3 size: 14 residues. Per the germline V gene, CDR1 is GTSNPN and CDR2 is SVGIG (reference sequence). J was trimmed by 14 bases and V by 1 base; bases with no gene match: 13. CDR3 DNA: TGTGCCTGGAGTGGCCTAGCGGGAGCGGAGATCCAATACTTC. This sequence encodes CAWSGLAGAEIQYF.

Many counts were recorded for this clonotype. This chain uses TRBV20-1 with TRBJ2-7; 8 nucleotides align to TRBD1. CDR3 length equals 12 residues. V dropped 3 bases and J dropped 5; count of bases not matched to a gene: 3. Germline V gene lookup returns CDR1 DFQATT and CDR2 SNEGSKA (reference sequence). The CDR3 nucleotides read TGCAGTGCTAGCGACAGGGGCCACGAGCAGTACTTC. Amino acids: CSASDRGHEQYF.

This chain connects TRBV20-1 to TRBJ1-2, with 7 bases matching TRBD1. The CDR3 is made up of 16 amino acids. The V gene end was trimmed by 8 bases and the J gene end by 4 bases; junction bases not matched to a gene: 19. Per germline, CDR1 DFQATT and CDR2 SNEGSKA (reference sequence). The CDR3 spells CSTKPETGNDPYGYTF. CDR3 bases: TGCAGTACTAAACCTGAGACAGGGAATGACCCCTATGGCTACACCTTC.

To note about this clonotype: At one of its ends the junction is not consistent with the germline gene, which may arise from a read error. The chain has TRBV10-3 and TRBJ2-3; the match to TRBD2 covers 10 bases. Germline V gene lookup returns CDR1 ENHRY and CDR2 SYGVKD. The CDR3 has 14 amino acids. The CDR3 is CSIGLAGVQDTHYF. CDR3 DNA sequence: TGTAGCATCGGGCTAGCGGGAGTCCAAGATACGCACTATTTT.

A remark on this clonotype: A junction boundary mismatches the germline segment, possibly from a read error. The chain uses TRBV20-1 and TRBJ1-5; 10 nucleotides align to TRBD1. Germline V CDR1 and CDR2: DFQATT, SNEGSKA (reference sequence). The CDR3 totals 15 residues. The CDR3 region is CNAILTGGLLQSQHF. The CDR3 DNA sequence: TGCAATGCTATCCTGACAGGGGGCCTCCTTCAGTCCCAGCATTTT.

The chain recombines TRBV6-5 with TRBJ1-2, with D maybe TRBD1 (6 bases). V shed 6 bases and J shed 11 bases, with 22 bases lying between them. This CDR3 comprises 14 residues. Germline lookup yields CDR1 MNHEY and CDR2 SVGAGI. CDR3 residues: CASRDEGGARGYTF. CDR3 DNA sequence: TGTGCCAGCAGGGACGAAGGGGGAGCGCGCGGATACACCTTC.

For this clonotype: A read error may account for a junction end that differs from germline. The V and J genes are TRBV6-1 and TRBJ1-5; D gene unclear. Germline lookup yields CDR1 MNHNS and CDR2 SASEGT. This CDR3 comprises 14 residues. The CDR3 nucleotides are TGTGCCAGCACCCAGGTGTATAGCAGTCAGCCCCAGCATTTT. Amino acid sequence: CASTQVYSSQPQHF.

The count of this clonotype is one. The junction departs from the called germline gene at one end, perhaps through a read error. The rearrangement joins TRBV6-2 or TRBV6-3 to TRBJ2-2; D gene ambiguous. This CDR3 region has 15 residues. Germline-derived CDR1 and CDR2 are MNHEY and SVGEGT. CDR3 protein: CASSSSAKNTGELFF. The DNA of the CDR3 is TGTGCTAGCAGTTCAAGCGCGAAAAACACCGGGGAGCTGTTTTTT.

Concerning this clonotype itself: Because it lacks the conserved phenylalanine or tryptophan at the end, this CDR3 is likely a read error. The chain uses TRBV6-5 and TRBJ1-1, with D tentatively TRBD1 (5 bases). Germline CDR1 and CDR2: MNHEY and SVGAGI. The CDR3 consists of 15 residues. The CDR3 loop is CTGSYSRRGGTEAFI. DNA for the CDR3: TGTACCGGCAGTTACTCGAGAAGGGGAGGAACTGAAGCTTTCATT.

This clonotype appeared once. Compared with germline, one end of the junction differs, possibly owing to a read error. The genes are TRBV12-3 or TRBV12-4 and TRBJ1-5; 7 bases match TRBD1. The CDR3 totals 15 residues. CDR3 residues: CTSTLRQGNNQPQHF. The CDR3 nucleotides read TGTACCAGCACCTTACGACAGGGTAACAATCAGCCACAGCATTTT.

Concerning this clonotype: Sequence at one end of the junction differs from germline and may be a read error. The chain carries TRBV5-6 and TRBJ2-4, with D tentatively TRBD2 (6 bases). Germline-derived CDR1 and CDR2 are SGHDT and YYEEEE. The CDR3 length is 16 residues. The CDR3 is CTSSLAREMAKNIQYF. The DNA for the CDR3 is TGTACCAGCAGCTTGGCCCGGGAGATGGCCAAAAACATTCAGTACTTC. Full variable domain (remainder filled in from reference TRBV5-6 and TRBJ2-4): DAGVTQSPTHLIKTRGQQVTLRCSPKSGHDTVSWYQQALGQGPQFIFQYYEEEERQRGNFPDRFSGHQFPNYSSELNVNALLLGDSALYLCTSSLAREMAKNIQYFGAGTRLSVL.

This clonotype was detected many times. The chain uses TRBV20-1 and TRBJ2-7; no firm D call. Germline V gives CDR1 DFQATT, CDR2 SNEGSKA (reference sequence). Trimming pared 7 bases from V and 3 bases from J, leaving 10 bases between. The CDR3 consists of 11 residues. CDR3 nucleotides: TGCAGTGTTTTGGACGGCTACGAGCAGTACTTC. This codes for CSVLDGYEQYF.

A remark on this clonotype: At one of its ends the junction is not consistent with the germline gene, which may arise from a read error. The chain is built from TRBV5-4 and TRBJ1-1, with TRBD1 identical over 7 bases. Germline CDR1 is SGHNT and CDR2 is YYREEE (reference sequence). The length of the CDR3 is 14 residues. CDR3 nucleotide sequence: TGTACCAGCAGCTTGGAGACAGGGAAATCTCCCACTTTCTTT. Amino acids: CTSSLETGKSPTFF.

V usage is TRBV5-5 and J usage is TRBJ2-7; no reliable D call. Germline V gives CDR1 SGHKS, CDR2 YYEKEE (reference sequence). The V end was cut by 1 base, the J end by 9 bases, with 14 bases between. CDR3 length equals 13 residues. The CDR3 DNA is TGTGCCAGCAGCTTGACCCCAGGAAACGTGCAGTACTTC. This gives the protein CASSLTPGNVQYF.

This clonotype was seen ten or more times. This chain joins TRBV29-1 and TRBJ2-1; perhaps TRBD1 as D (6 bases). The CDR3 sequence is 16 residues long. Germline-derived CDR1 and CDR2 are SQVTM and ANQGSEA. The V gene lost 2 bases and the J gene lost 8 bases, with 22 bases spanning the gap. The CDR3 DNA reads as TGCAGCGTTGAACCCTCACAGGGTTTTACGATCGATGAGCAGTTCTTC. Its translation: CSVEPSQGFTIDEQFF.

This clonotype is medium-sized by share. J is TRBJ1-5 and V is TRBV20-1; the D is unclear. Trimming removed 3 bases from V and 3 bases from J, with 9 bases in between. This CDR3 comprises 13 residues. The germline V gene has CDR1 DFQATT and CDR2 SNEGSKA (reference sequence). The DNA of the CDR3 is TGCAGTGCTAGGTTGTGGGACAATCAGCCCCAGCATTTT. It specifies CSARLWDNQPQHF.

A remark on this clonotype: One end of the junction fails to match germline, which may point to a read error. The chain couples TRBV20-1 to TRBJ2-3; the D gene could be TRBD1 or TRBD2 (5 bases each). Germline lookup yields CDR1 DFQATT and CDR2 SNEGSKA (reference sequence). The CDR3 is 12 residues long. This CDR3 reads CIAREMGDTQYF. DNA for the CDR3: TGCATTGCTAGAGAAATGGGGGATACCCAGTATTTT.

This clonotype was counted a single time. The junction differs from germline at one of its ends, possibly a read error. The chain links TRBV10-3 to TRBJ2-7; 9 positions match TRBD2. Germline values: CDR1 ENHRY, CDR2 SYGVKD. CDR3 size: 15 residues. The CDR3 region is CAISDFSGSSCEHYF. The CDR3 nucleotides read TGTGCCATCAGTGACTTTAGCGGGAGCTCCTGCGAGCACTACTTC.

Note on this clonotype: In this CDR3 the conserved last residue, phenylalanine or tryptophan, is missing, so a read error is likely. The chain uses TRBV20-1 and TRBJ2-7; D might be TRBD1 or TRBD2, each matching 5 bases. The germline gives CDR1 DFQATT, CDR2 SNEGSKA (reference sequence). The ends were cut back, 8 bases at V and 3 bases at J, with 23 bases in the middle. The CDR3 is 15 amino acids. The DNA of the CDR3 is TGCAGTCTCTCCATACCGACAGAGGGTAACTACGAGCAGTACCTC. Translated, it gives CSLSIPTEGNYEQYL.